This T cell receptor beta chain was captured in a study of T cells in Graves' hyperthyroidism and ophthalmopathy. Amplification yielded TCR beta CDR3 regions, with RNA transcripts as the source. A set of HTBI primers served as the primers for a first-round RT-PCR of the TCR CDR3. TCRdb reanalysed the multiplex PCR reads using MiXCR and keeps one entry per CDR3 protein. The data show more than 300,000 distinct CDR3 sequences, about 14% seen once. The receptor was isolated from a woman under 40 with Graves' ophthalmopathy. Sequencing was carried out using blood.

CDR3 sequence: CASPQGAVDGANVLTF. The CDR3 region has the DNA TGTGCCAGCCCTCAGGGGGCGGTGGATGGGGCCAACGTCCTGACTTTC. This chain joins TRBV27 and TRBJ2-6; 8 bases fit TRBD1. This CDR3 is built from 16 residues. Germline V CDR1 and CDR2: MNHEY, SMNVEV (reference sequence). The V segment lost 8 bases and the J segment 3 bases; nucleotides outside the gene matches: 9.